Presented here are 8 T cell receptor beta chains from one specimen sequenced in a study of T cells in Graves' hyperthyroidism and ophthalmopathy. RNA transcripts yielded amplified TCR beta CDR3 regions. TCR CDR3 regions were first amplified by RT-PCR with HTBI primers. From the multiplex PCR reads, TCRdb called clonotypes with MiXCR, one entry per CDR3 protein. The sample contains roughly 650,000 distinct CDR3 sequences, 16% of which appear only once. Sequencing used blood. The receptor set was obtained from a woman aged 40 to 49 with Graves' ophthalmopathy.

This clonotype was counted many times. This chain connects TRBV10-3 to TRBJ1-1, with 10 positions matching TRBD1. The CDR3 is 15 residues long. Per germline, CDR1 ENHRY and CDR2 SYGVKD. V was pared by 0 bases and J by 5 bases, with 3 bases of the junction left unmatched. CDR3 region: CAISESGQGGTEAFF. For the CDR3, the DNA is TGTGCCATCAGTGAGTCTGGACAGGGGGGGACTGAAGCTTTCTTT.

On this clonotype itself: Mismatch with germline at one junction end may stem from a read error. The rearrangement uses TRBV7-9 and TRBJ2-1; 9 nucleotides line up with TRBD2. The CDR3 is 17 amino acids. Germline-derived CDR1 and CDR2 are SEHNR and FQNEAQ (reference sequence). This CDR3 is CASSLKGQIAGVDEQFF. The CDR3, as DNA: TGTGCCAGCAGCTTAAAGGGTCAGATAGCGGGAGTCGATGAACAGTTCTTC. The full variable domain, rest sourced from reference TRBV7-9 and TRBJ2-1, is DTGVSQNPRHKITKRGQNVTFRCDPISEHNRLYWYRQTLGQGPEFLTYFQNEAQLEKSRLLSDRFSAERPKGSFSTLEIQRTEQGDSAMYLCASSLKGQIAGVDEQFFGPGTRLTVL.

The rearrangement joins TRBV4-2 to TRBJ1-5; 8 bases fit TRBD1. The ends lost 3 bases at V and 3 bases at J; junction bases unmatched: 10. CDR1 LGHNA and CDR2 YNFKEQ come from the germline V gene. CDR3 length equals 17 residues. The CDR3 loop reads CASSQGGQGAANQPQHF. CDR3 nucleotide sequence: TGTGCCAGCAGCCAGGGCGGACAGGGAGCGGCCAATCAGCCCCAGCATTTT.

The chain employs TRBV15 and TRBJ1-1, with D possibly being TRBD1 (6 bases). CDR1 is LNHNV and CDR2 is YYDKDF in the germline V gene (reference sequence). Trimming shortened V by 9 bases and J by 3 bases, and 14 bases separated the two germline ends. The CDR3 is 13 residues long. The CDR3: CATKGHLYTEAFF. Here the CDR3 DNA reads TGTGCCACTAAGGGACACCTATACACTGAAGCTTTCTTT.

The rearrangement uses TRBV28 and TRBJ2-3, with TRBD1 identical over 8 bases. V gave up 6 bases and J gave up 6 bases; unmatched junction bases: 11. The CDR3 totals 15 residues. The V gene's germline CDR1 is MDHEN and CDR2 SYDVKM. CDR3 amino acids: CASRPEGQGDDTQYF. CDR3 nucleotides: TGTGCCAGCAGACCTGAAGGACAGGGTGACGATACGCAGTATTTT.

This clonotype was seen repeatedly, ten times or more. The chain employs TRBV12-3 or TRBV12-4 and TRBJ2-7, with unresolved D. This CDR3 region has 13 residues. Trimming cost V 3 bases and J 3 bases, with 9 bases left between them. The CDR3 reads CASSLDGFYEQYF. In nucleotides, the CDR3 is TGTGCCAGCAGTTTGGACGGATTCTACGAGCAGTACTTC.

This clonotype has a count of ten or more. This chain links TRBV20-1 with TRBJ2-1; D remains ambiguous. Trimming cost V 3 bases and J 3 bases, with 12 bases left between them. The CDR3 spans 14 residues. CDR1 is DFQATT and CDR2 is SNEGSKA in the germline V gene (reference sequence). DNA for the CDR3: TGCAGTGCTAGCCCCAGTTACTACTACAATGAGCAGTTCTTC. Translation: CSASPSYYYNEQFF.

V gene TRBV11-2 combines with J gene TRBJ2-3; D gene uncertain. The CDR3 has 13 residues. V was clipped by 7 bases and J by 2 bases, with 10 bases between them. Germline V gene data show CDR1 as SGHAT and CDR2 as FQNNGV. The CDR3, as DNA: TGTGCCAGCACGGAGCAACCCACAGATACGCAGTATTTT. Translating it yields CASTEQPTDTQYF.